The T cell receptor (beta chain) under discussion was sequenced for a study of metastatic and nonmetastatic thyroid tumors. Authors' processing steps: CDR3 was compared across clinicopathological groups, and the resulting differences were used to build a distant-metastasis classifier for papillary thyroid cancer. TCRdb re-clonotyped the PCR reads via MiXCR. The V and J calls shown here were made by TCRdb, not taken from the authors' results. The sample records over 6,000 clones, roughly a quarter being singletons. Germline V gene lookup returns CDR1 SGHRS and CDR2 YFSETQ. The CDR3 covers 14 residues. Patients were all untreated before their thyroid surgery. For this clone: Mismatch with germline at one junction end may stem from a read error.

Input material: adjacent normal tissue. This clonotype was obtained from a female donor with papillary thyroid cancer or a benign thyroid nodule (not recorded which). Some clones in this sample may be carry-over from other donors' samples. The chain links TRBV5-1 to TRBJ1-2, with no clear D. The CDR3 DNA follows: TGCGTCAGCAGCTTGGGTTCAACTAACTATGGCTACACCTTC. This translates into CVSSLGSTNYGYTF.